What follows are 2 T cell receptor beta chains derived from one specimen sequenced in a study of blood T cell repertoires in COVID-19. TCRdb's table, derived via immunoSEQ multiplex PCR, lists solely in-frame clones and lacks some. The table has roughly 210,000 clones, roughly 87% seen once. The sample was PBMCs or T cells enriched from blood (not recorded which). These TCRs come from a man younger than 40 in a cohort exposed to, infected with or recovered from COVID-19 (not recorded which).

The chain couples TRBV10-3 to TRBJ2-2; 7 bases are shared with TRBD1. J lost 0 bases, V lost 7 bases, and 5 bases had no gene match. Germline loops: CDR1 ENHRY, CDR2 SYGVKD. The CDR3 runs 15 residues. The CDR3 region is CAIKKTGTNTGELFF. The CDR3 DNA is TGTGCCATCAAAAAGACAGGGACGAACACCGGGGAGCTGTTTTTT.

V gene TRBV5-5 combines with J gene TRBJ2-1; the D is unclear. The CDR3 totals 17 residues. CDR1 and CDR2 (germline): SGHKS, YYEKEE (reference sequence). The V end was cut by 7 bases, the J end by 0 bases, with 20 bases between. CDR3 in DNA: TGTGCCAGCTACCAAGGTGGCGGAAGGAGCTCCTACAATGAGCAGTTCTTC. This gives the protein CASYQGGGRSSYNEQFF.